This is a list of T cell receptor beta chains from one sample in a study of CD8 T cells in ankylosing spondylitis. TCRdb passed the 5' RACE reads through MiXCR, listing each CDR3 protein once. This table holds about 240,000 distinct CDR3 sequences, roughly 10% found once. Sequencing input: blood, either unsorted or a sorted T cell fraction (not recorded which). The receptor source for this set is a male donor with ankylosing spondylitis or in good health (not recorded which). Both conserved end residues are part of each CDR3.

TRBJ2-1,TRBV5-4,CASSPERASNEQFF
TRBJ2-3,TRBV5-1,CASSNQDADTQYF
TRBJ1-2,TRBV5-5,CASSLASGGTNYGYTF
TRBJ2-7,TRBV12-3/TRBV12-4,CASSLDQGKQYF
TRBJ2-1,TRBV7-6,CASSVKDPFLSYNEQFF
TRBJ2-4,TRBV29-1,CSVVSGRGNIQYF
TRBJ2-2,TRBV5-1,CASSLAGTGPGTGELFF
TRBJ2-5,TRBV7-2,CASSLAGIETQYF
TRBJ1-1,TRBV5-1,CASSLGVFQNTEAFF
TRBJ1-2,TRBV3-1,CASSQYQGSYTF
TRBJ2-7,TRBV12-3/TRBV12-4,CASSRSGTYEQYF
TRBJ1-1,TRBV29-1,CSVDVARMNTEAFF
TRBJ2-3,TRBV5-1,CASSSLMSTDTQYF
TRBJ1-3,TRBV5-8,CASSLPGSGNTIYF
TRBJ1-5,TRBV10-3,CAISAGRLNQPQHF
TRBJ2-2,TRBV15,CATSSGQGSVGELFF
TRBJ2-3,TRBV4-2,CASSQEVDTQYF
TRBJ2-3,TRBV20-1,CSASGAWGTLPTSTDTQYF
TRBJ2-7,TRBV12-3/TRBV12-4,CASSLVSRDSYEQYF
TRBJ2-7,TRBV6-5,CASRYRHTYEQYF
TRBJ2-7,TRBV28,CASRAGTGVTYEQYF
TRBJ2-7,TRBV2,CASSEARGSSYEQYF
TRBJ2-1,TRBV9,CASSVSSINEQFF
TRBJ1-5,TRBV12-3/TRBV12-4,CASSLLGTGSQPQHF
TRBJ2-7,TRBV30,CASGQGREQYF
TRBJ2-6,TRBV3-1,CASSHAGLSGANVLTF
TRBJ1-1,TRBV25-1,CASSDPTLHGNTEAFF
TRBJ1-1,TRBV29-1,CSVTTGPYTEAFF
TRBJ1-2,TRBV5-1,CASSLGQEGWGYTF
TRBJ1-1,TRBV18,CASSSTRQNTEAFF
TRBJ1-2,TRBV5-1,CASSLTGGIGYTF
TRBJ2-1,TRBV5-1,CASSLGTSVLEGYNEQFF
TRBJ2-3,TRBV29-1,CSVVAGAEDTQYF
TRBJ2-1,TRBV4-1,CASSPRIAGNNEQFF
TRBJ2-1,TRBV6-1,CASCEGRSYNEQFF
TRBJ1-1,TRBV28,CASSLYQGIRTEAFF
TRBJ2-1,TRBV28,CASSSRTSGYRSYNEQFF
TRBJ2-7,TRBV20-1,CSARPARGSDYEQYF
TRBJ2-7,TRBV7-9,CASSLVGSRSYEQYF
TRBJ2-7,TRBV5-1,CASSVNSGSYEQYF